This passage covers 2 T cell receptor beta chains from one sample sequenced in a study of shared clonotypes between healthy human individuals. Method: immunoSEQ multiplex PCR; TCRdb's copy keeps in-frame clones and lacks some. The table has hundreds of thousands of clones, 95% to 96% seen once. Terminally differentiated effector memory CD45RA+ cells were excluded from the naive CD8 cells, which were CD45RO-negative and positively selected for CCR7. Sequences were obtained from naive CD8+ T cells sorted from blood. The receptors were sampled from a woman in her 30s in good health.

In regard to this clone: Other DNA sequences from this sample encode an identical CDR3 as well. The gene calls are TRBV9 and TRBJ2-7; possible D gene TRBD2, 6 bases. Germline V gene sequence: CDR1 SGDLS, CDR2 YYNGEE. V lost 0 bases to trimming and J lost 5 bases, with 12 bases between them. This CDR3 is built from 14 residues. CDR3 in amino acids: CASSVGGSGNEQYF. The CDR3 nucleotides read TGTGCCAGCAGCGTAGGGGGTAGCGGCAACGAGCAGTACTTC.

CDR3 sequence (DNA): TGTGCCAGCAGCTTAGGGGTTTCACAGCCCCAGCATTTT. This sequence encodes CASSLGVSQPQHF. The chain couples TRBV7-6 to TRBJ1-5; unclear D gene. Germline V gene sequence: CDR1 SGHVS, CDR2 FNYEAQ. Between the trimmed V and J ends, which lost 1 base and 7 bases, there was a span of 8 bases. The CDR3 covers 13 residues. Supplemented by reference TRBV7-6 and TRBJ1-5, the full variable domain reads GAGVSQSPRYKVTKRGQDVALRCDPISGHVSLYWYRQALGQGPEFLTYFNYEAQQDKSGLPNDRFSAERPEGSISTLTIQRTEQRDSAMYRCASSLGVSQPQHFGDGTRLSIL.